The 10 T cell receptor beta chains below were found in one sample sequenced in a study of cytomegalovirus exposure and HLA in healthy donors. Method: immunoSEQ multiplex PCR; TCRdb's copy keeps in-frame clones and lacks some. The sample lists 150,000 to 250,000 clones; roughly 84% were seen once. The sequenced material came from PBMCs. All receptors come from a woman aged 25 to 39 in good health and CMV-seropositive.

The genes are TRBV4-1 and TRBJ2-2; the D gene is possibly TRBD2 (5 bases). This CDR3 is 16 amino acids long. Trimming cost V 2 bases and J 7 bases, with 17 bases left between them. Looked up from germline, CDR1 is MGHRA and CDR2 is YSYEKL. CDR3 in amino acids: CASSQLETGWVGELFF. Written as DNA, the CDR3 is TGCGCCAGCAGCCAATTGGAAACGGGATGGGTCGGGGAGCTGTTTTTT.

Concerning this clone: Sequence at one end of the junction differs from germline and may be a read error. The chain employs TRBV6-5 and TRBJ2-2; D is undetermined. From germline, CDR1 is MNHEY and CDR2 SVGAGI. The CDR3 sequence is 13 residues long. The CDR3 region is CASTPHTSGELFF. The CDR3 DNA reads TGTGCTAGCACCCCACATACGTCCGGGGAGCTGTTTTTT.

This clone was observed once. The same CDR3 arises from other DNA sequences in this sample as well. The V and J genes are TRBV27 and TRBJ1-5; perhaps TRBD1 as D (5 bases). The germline V and J ends were trimmed by 2 bases and 4 bases, with 9 bases remaining between them. This CDR3 spans 14 amino acids. CDR1 is MNHEY and CDR2 is SMNVEV in the germline V gene (reference sequence). The CDR3 region is CASSLRQGNQPQHF. CDR3 nucleotide sequence: TGTGCCAGCAGTTTACGGCAGGGAAATCAGCCCCAGCATTTT.

This chain links TRBV10-3 with TRBJ2-7; 10 bases are shared with TRBD2. The germline V gene has CDR1 ENHRY and CDR2 SYGVKD. CDR3 size: 16 residues. With 4 bases clipped from V and 0 bases from J, the junction kept 6 bases outside the gene matches. The chain's CDR3 is CAISAILAGSSYEQYF. Written as DNA, the CDR3 is TGTGCCATCAGTGCGATACTAGCGGGAAGCTCCTACGAGCAGTACTTC.

The chain uses TRBV4-1 and TRBJ2-1, with 16 bases fitting TRBD2. V lost 3 bases, J lost 3 bases, and 5 bases stayed unmatched. CDR1 is MGHRA and CDR2 is YSYEKL in the germline V gene. The CDR3 is 18 amino acids. The CDR3 region has the DNA TGCGCCAGCAGCCAGGGGACTAGCGGGAGGGCCTACTACAATGAGCAGTTCTTC. Encoded protein: CASSQGTSGRAYYNEQFF.

The rearrangement joins TRBV20-1 to TRBJ1-2, with no clear D. Germline values: CDR1 DFQATT, CDR2 SNEGSKA (reference sequence). This CDR3 spans 11 amino acids. CDR3 nucleotide sequence: TGCAACGCCCCAGGCCTCTATGGCTACACCTTC. Its protein product is CNAPGLYGYTF.

This chain links TRBV6-1 with TRBJ2-7; D possibly corresponds to TRBD1 (6 bases). Germline V CDR1 and CDR2: MNHNS, SASEGT. V lost 7 bases and J lost 2, with 15 bases in between. This CDR3 is 14 amino acids long. This CDR3 reads CASTSTGSTYEQYF. The CDR3, as DNA: TGTGCCAGCACCTCAACAGGGAGCACCTACGAGCAGTACTTC.

This clone was picked up a small number of times. This sequence joins TRBV19 and TRBJ2-7; tentative D call: TRBD2 (6 bases). This CDR3 is built from 13 residues. Trimming pared 8 bases from V and 4 bases from J, leaving 15 bases between. Per the germline V gene, CDR1 is LNHDA and CDR2 is SQIVND (reference sequence). In nucleotides, the CDR3 is TGTGCCAGTCGGGAGACAGAGAGATACGAGCAGTACTTC. The encoded protein is CASRETERYEQYF.

The chain has TRBV5-1 and TRBJ2-3; 10 bases are shared with TRBD2. The CDR3 sequence is 16 residues long. Looked up from germline, CDR1 is SGHRS and CDR2 is YFSETQ. V was pared by 0 bases and J by 1 base, with 2 bases of the junction left unmatched. As DNA, the CDR3 is TGCGCCAGCAGCTTGGGGGGGACTAGCGGCACAGATACGCAGTATTTT. Translation: CASSLGGTSGTDTQYF.

The CDR3 sequence is CASSPGTLATEQFF. CDR3 bases: TGTGCCAGCTCACCGGGAACCCTAGCGACCGAGCAGTTCTTC. This chain joins TRBV18 and TRBJ2-1, with D possibly TRBD2 on 6 matching bases. The germline V gene has CDR1 KGHSH and CDR2 LQKENI. The CDR3 spans 14 residues. Between the trimmed V and J ends, which lost 3 bases and 10 bases, there was a span of 16 bases.